This TCR beta chain was found in a study of cytomegalovirus exposure and HLA in healthy donors. Whole-study findings and limits: Later on, analysis showed that most CMV-associated TCR beta chains appeared to be HLA-restricted. Cytomegalovirus-associated status was assigned to some 160 TCR beta chains. Upon later analysis, TCR association rates were observed to vary by HLA locus, being highest for DRB1 and lowest for HLA-C. Sequencing had likely introduced a cluster of highly shared sequence variants as an artifact.

With 5 bases removed from V and 5 bases from J, the gap between germline ends came to 18 bases. Germline CDR1 reads LNHNV; CDR2 reads YYDKDF (reference sequence). This CDR3 has 15 residues. Note on this clone: Its antigen is currently unknown.

PCR primers comprised 60 Vbeta and 13 Jbeta primers. Assay used: immunoSEQ multiplex PCR; TCRdb lists only in-frame clones, some missing. The sample has about 69,000 clones, 60% to 85% seen once. The sample was PBMCs. This chain links TRBV15 with TRBJ2-5; D is perhaps TRBD1 (6 bases). The sequence was collected from a young man in good health and CMV-seronegative. This chain's CDR3 is CATSPTNWGRETQYF. CDR3 coding DNA: TGTGCCACCAGCCCGACCAACTGGGGGCGTGAGACCCAGTACTTC.